These 19 T cell receptor beta chains were sequenced from one sample in a study of cytomegalovirus exposure and HLA in healthy donors. Use of 60 Vbeta and 13 Jbeta primers characterized the PCR. Sequenced by immunoSEQ multiplex PCR; TCRdb stores in-frame clones only, minus some. The sample has more than 95,000 clones; 81% are singletons. The sample consisted of PBMCs. These receptors all stem from a woman in her 30s in good health and CMV-seronegative.

This chain connects TRBV25-1 to TRBJ1-2, with D tentatively TRBD1 (6 bases). There are 12 residues in the CDR3. The V gene lost 9 bases and the J gene lost 7 bases, with 15 bases spanning the gap. Germline V lookup: CDR1 MGHDK, CDR2 SYGVNS. The CDR3 coding sequence is TGTGCCAGTTCGGCGGGGGGCGGTGGCTACACCTTC. Its protein is CASSAGGGGYTF.

This clone was detected only a few times. The rearrangement links TRBV6-1 to TRBJ2-5, with D perhaps TRBD2 (5 bases). Germline loops: CDR1 MNHNS, CDR2 SASEGT. This CDR3 is built from 13 residues. V was clipped by 6 bases and J by 5 bases, with 13 bases between them. The CDR3 reads CASRMSGGETQYF. The CDR3 nucleotides are TGTGCCAGCAGGATGAGCGGAGGTGAGACCCAGTACTTC.

The chain combines TRBV29-1 with TRBJ2-4; 7 positions match TRBD1. This CDR3 is built from 12 residues. CDR1 is SQVTM and CDR2 is ANQGSEA in the germline V gene. With 6 bases clipped from V and 7 bases from J, the junction kept 6 bases outside the gene matches. The CDR3 loop is CSVERRGNIQYF. The CDR3 DNA is TGCAGCGTCGAACGCAGGGGGAACATTCAGTACTTC.

The gene calls are TRBV6-5 and TRBJ2-7; D may be TRBD2 (6 bases). Germline V gives CDR1 MNHEY, CDR2 SVGAGI. CDR3 size: 16 residues. V was trimmed by 4 bases and J by 3 bases, leaving 19 bases between them. The CDR3 sequence: CASSFDKGLGDYEQYF. The CDR3 bases are TGTGCCAGCAGTTTCGATAAGGGACTGGGGGACTACGAGCAGTACTTC.

V is TRBV5-1 and J is TRBJ2-2, with D uncertain. CDR1 and CDR2 (germline): SGHRS, YFSETQ. V was cut by 1 base and J by 5 bases, with 12 bases left in between. The CDR3 is made up of 15 amino acids. The chain's CDR3 is CASSLPTSGTGELFF. The CDR3 bases are TGCGCCAGCAGCTTGCCCACCTCCGGGACCGGGGAGCTGTTTTTT. Using reference TRBV5-1 and TRBJ2-2 for the parts outside the CDR3, the full variable domain is KAGVTQTPRYLIKTRGQQVTLSCSPISGHRSVSWYQQTPGQGLQFLFEYFSETQRNKGNFPGRFSGRQFSNSRSEMNVSTLELGDSALYLCASSLPTSGTGELFFGEGSRLTVL.

In its sample, this clone was seen a few times. The rearrangement joins TRBV5-6 to TRBJ2-1; possibly TRBD2 for D (6 bases). Germline values: CDR1 SGHDT, CDR2 YYEEEE. Trimming removed 2 bases from V and 0 bases from J, with 6 bases in between. This CDR3 is built from 14 residues. The CDR3 region is CASSFGSSYNEQFF. The CDR3 DNA reads as TGTGCCAGCAGCTTCGGGAGCTCCTACAATGAGCAGTTCTTC.

V and J are TRBV10-1 and TRBJ1-5; possibly TRBD1 for D (6 bases). The V end lost 6 bases, the J end lost 3 bases, and 18 bases lay between the germline ends. Looked up from germline, CDR1 is WNHNN and CDR2 is SYGVQD (reference sequence). The CDR3 consists of 16 residues. CDR3 residues: CASRLQGSGINQPQHF. The CDR3 DNA reads as TGCGCCAGCAGGTTACAGGGCTCCGGGATCAATCAGCCCCAGCATTTT.

This rearrangement joins TRBV4-2 to TRBJ1-1; 10 bases are shared with TRBD1. The junction had 5 bases not matched to a gene; V was cut back by 4 bases and J by 6 bases. In germline, CDR1 is LGHNA, CDR2 YNFKEQ. The CDR3 has 14 amino acids. CDR3 sequence (DNA): TGTGCCAGCAGCCCCGACAGGGGGCGGGCTGAAGCTTTCTTT. It translates to CASSPDRGRAEAFF.

V is TRBV10-1 and J is TRBJ2-5; the D gene is possibly TRBD2 (6 bases). This CDR3 contains 16 residues. With 0 bases removed from V and 2 bases from J, the gap between germline ends came to 13 bases. Germline loops: CDR1 WNHNN, CDR2 SYGVQD (reference sequence). The CDR3 sequence is CASSESAGRRQETQYF. The CDR3 nucleotides read TGCGCCAGCAGTGAGTCCGCGGGACGGAGACAAGAGACCCAGTACTTC.

This clone was detected once. This chain links TRBV27 with TRBJ1-1, with D possibly being TRBD1 (5 bases). The length of the CDR3 is 16 residues. Germline lookup yields CDR1 MNHEY and CDR2 SMNVEV (reference sequence). Trimming took off 4 bases at V and 2 bases at J, with 17 bases between the two ends. The CDR3 nucleotides read TGTGCCAGCAGTTCTGTGGGGCGCGGTTCTAACACTGAAGCTTTCTTT. Translated, it gives CASSSVGRGSNTEAFF.

The chain uses TRBV5-1 and TRBJ2-7, with 7 bases matching TRBD2. Trimming took 4 bases from V and 3 from J; bases not matched to a gene: 4. CDR1 is SGHRS, CDR2 YFSETQ, per germline. CDR3 size: 13 residues. CDR3 bases: TGCGCCAGCAGCCCGCGGGGGAACTACGAGCAGTACTTC. As protein: CASSPRGNYEQYF.

The chain links TRBV6-5 to TRBJ2-1; the match to TRBD1 covers 10 bases. This CDR3 spans 15 amino acids. Germline V gives CDR1 MNHEY, CDR2 SVGAGI. Unmatched junction bases numbered 4, after V lost 6 bases and J lost 2 bases. CDR3 DNA: TGTGCCAGCAGCTCCGGACAGGGGGCCTACAATGAGCAGTTCTTC. Protein sequence: CASSSGQGAYNEQFF.

The genes are TRBV27 and TRBJ2-5; D is unresolved. There are 13 residues in the CDR3. Germline V gives CDR1 MNHEY, CDR2 SMNVEV (reference sequence). Trimming removed 5 bases from V and 5 bases from J, with 12 bases in between. In nucleotides, the CDR3 is TGTGCCAGCAGTCCGTATCGGGTTGAGACCCAGTACTTC. The encoded protein is CASSPYRVETQYF.

The chain joins TRBV7-6 to TRBJ2-7; TRBD2 agrees at 9 bases. This CDR3 spans 16 amino acids. Looked up from germline, CDR1 is SGHVS and CDR2 is FNYEAQ. V lost 5 bases and J lost 6; bases outside the gene matches: 14. CDR3 loop: CASSTEQGLAPLEQYF. The CDR3 DNA is TGTGCCAGCAGCACGGAGCAGGGACTAGCCCCTCTCGAGCAGTACTTC.

This chain connects TRBV19 to TRBJ1-1; 7 bases map to TRBD1. The CDR3 loop spans 13 amino acids. Germline loops: CDR1 LNHDA, CDR2 SQIVND (reference sequence). V lost 7 bases and J lost 1; bases outside the gene matches: 3. As DNA, the CDR3 is TGTGCCAGTACCCGGACAGGGAACACTGAAGCTTTCTTT. Translated: CASTRTGNTEAFF.

The chain carries TRBV9 and TRBJ2-1; TRBD2 matches 8 bases. This CDR3 is 16 amino acids long. The V gene's germline CDR1 is SGDLS and CDR2 YYNGEE. Germline trimming cut 0 bases from V and 2 bases from J; bases unmatched to any gene: 4. This CDR3 is CASSVASSGTYNEQFF. The DNA of the CDR3 is TGTGCCAGCAGCGTAGCTAGTAGCGGGACCTACAATGAGCAGTTCTTC. The complete variable domain, with remaining parts taken from reference TRBV9 and TRBJ2-1, reads DSGVTQTPKHLITATGQRVTLRCSPRSGDLSVYWYQQSLDQGLQFLIQYYNGEERAKGNILERFSAQQFPDLHSELNLSSLELGDSALYFCASSVASSGTYNEQFFGPGTRLTVL.

The chain links TRBV30 to TRBJ2-7, with TRBD1 identical over 8 bases. This CDR3 has 13 residues. Germline V gene lookup returns CDR1 GTSNPN and CDR2 SVGIG (reference sequence). V lost 0 bases, J lost 3 bases, and 1 base stayed unmatched. The chain's CDR3 is CAWSVGTGYEQYF. As DNA, the CDR3 is TGTGCCTGGAGTGTAGGGACAGGCTACGAGCAGTACTTC.

The V call is TRBV15, the J call TRBJ1-2; possible D gene TRBD1, 6 bases. With 1 base removed from V and 8 bases from J, the gap between germline ends came to 17 bases. The CDR3 is made up of 15 amino acids. CDR1 and CDR2 from the germline V gene are LNHNV and YYDKDF (reference sequence). CDR3 amino acids: CATSRAGNRVGGYTF. The DNA of the CDR3 is TGTGCCACCAGCAGAGCGGGGAACAGGGTCGGAGGCTACACCTTC. The whole variable domain, filled in from reference TRBV15 and TRBJ1-2, reads DAMVIQNPRYQVTQFGKPVTLSCSQTLNHNVMYWYQQKSSQAPKLLFHYYDKDFNNEADTPDNFQSRRPNTSFCFLDIRSPGLGDTAMYLCATSRAGNRVGGYTFGSGTRLTVV.

J is TRBJ2-2 and V is TRBV28, with a possible D match to TRBD1 (5 bases). This CDR3 spans 13 amino acids. Germline V lookup: CDR1 MDHEN, CDR2 SYDVKM. The germline V and J ends were trimmed by 2 bases and 5 bases, with 6 bases remaining between them. CDR3 sequence: CASSLRGTGELFF. CDR3 sequence (DNA): TGTGCCAGCAGTTTAAGGGGAACCGGGGAGCTGTTTTTT.